The following is a T cell receptor beta chain sequence with its context. Its antigen is not known. When replicate PCRs were run on unsorted PBMC, they used approximately 290 ng DNA, 25,000 to 30,000 T cell genomes. The table came from immunoSEQ multiplex PCR; TCRdb's copy has only in-frame clones and leaves some out. The sample lists about 490,000 clones; almost 80% were seen once. The sample originates from a study of shared clonotypes between healthy human individuals. Broader study findings: Only blood underwent sampling, and tissue repertoires likely differ.

CDR1 is SGDLS and CDR2 is YYNGEE in the germline V gene. Trimming took 2 bases from V and 6 from J, leaving 8 bases between them. The CDR3 is made up of 13 amino acids. The chain combines TRBV9 with TRBJ2-2; D is ambiguous. The origin of this receptor is a middle-aged woman in good health. Some clones in this sample may be carry-over from other donors' samples. The sequenced material came from PBMCs. The CDR3 region is CASSVRAAGELFF. The CDR3 DNA is TGTGCCAGCAGCGTTAGGGCCGCCGGGGAGCTGTTTTTT.